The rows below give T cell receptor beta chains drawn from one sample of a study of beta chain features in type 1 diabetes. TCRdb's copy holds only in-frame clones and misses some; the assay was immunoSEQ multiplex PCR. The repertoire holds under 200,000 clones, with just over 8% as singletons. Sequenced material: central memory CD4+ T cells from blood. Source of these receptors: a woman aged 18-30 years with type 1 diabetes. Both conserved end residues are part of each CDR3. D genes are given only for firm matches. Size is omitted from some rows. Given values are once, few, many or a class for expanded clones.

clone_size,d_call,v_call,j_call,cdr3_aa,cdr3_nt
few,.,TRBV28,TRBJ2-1,CASSLLGRGQFF,TGTGCCAGCAGTTTACTGGGGCGTGGGCAGTTCTTC
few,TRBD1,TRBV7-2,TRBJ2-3,CASSLSPGQGPYF,TGTGCCAGCAGCTTATCACCGGGACAGGGACCGTATTTT
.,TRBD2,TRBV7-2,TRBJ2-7,CASSTQRDYEQYF,TGTGCCAGCAGCACCCAGCGGGACTACGAGCAGTACTTC
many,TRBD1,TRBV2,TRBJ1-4,CASRGDRGEKLFF,TGTGCCAGCCGCGGGGACAGGGGCGAAAAACTGTTTTTT
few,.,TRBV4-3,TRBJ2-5,CASSQDFRRVEETQYF,TGCGCCAGCAGCCAAGATTTCAGGAGGGTTGAGGAGACCCAGTACTTC
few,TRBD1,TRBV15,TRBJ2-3,CATSTYLIQGVTDTQYF,TGTGCCACCAGCACCTATCTAATACAGGGGGTAACAGATACGCAGTATTTT
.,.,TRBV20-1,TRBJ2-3,CSLVSLDTQYF,TGCAGTCTCGTTTCTTTAGATACGCAGTATTTT
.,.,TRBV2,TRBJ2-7,CASRWGLDEQYF,TGTGCCAGCCGGTGGGGGCTCGACGAGCAGTACTTC
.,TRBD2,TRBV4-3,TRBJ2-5,CASSLDRSGRGETQYF,TGCGCCAGCAGCCTGGACCGGAGCGGGAGAGGGGAGACCCAGTACTTC
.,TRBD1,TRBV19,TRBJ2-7,CASSSGQYVQYF,TGTGCCAGTAGTTCGGGACAGTATGTGCAGTACTTC
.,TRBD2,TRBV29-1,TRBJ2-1,CSVGGSGGYNEQFF,TGCAGCGTTGGGGGCAGCGGGGGGTACAATGAGCAGTTCTTC
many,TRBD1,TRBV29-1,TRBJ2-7,CSVGGQGDYEQYF,TGCAGCGTTGGCGGACAGGGGGACTACGAGCAGTACTTC
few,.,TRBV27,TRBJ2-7,CASGSGGLYEQYF,TGTGCCAGCGGGAGCGGAGGGCTTTACGAGCAGTACTTC
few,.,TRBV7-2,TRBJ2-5,CASSIQGRETQYF,TGTGCCAGCAGCATACAGGGCCGGGAGACCCAGTACTTC
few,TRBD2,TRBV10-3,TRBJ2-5,CAISGGLAKGETQYF,TGTGCCATCAGTGGAGGACTAGCGAAAGGAGAGACCCAGTACTTC
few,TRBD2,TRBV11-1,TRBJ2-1,CASSFQREPYNEQFF,TGTGCCAGCAGCTTCCAGCGGGAGCCCTACAATGAGCAGTTCTTC
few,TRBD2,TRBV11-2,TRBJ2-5,CASSSRLAGRQTQYF,TGTGCCAGCAGCTCACGACTAGCGGGACGTCAGACCCAGTACTTC
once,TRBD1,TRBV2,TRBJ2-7,CASRRTGGIYEQYF,TGTGCCAGCAGGAGGACAGGGGGGATCTACGAGCAGTACTTC
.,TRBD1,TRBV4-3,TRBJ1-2,CASSQTGAYGYTF,TGCGCCAGCAGCCAAACAGGGGCCTATGGCTACACCTTC
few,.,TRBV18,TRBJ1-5,CASSPVRDNQPQHF,TGTGCCAGCTCACCTGTCAGGGACAATCAGCCCCAGCATTTT
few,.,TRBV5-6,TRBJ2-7,CASSRTTTARMGYEQYF,TGTGCCAGCAGCCGGACCACGACAGCCCGGATGGGCTACGAGCAGTACTTC
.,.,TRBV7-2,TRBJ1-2,CASSPSLSTYGYTF,TGTGCCAGCAGCCCCTCCCTATCCACCTATGGCTACACCTTC
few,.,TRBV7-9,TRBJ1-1,CASSLVLQGEAFF,TGTGCCAGCAGCTTAGTGTTACAGGGTGAAGCTTTCTTT
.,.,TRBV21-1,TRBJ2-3,CASSTLRAGGRGDTQYF,TGTGCCAGCAGCACACTTCGTGCGGGAGGGCGTGGAGATACGCAGTATTTT
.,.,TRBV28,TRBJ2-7,CASTDRSYEQYF,TGTGCCAGCACCGACAGATCCTACGAGCAGTACTTC
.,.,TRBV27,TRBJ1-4,CASSLEGRGNEKLFF,TGTGCCAGCAGTTTAGAGGGCAGGGGTAATGAAAAACTGTTTTTT
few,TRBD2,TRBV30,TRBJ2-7,CAWKRFSGRGGHEQYF,TGTGCCTGGAAAAGGTTCTCCGGGAGGGGGGGACACGAGCAGTACTTC
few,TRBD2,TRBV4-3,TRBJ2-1,CASSQGLAGGSLLYNEQFF,TGCGCCAGCAGCCAAGGACTAGCGGGAGGGAGCCTGTTATACAATGAGCAGTTCTTC
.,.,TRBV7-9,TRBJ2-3,CASSQGAYTSTDTQYF,TGCGCCAGCAGCCAAGGGGCCTATACTAGCACAGATACGCAGTATTTT
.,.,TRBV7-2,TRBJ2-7,CASSQVTGSDEQYF,TGCGCCAGCAGCCAAGTCACGGGATCGGACGAGCAGTACTTC
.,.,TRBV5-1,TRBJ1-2,CASSLDSFYGYTF,TGCGCCAGCAGCTTGGACAGTTTCTATGGCTACACCTTC
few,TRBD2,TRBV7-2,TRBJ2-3,CASSRTSGTTDTQYF,TGTGCCAGCAGCCGGACTAGCGGAACTACAGATACGCAGTATTTT
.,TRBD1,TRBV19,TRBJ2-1,CASSMDRGLGYNEQFF,TGTGCCAGTAGTATGGACAGGGGGCTAGGCTACAATGAGCAGTTCTTC
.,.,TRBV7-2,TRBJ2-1,CASSDTSISEQFF,TGTGCCAGCAGCGACACTAGTATCAGTGAGCAGTTCTTC
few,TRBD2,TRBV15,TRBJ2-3,CATRTSGIPDTQYF,TGTGCCACCCGTACTAGCGGGATACCAGATACGCAGTATTTT
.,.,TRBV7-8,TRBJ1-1,CASSFGGGGTGTEAFF,TGTGCCAGCAGCTTTGGAGGGGGGGGCACCGGGACTGAAGCTTTCTTT
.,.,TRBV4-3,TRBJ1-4,CASSQAAGANGEKLFF,TGCGCCAGCAGCCAAGCCGCGGGGGCGAATGGAGAAAAACTGTTTTTT